This TCR beta chain was sequenced during a study of beta chain features in type 1 diabetes. General study results and limits: Across all four CD4+ subsets, people with type 1 diabetes showed modestly shorter TCRB CDR3s. Naive, central memory and regulatory TCRB repertoires appeared more similar among patients than healthy donors.

The authors sorted CD4+ naive, central memory, regulatory and stem cell-like memory cells via CD45RO/CCR7/CD25/CD127/CD95/CD27. The sample holds a few counts of this clone. No antigen is known for it. Germline loops: CDR1 LNHDA, CDR2 SQIVND (reference sequence). The CDR3 consists of 16 residues. Trimming cost V 4 bases and J 4 bases, with 17 bases left between them. Investigators reverse transcribed all isolated RNA, so they sequenced expressed TCRB transcripts. Assay used: immunoSEQ multiplex PCR; TCRdb lists only in-frame clones, some missing. The sample lists 310,000 or so clones, approximately 11% seen once, with around 0.015% in the top ten.

The source of this sequence is a woman aged 25-40 years in good health. Specimen: naive CD4+ T cells from blood. The chain couples TRBV19 to TRBJ2-1; the D gene is possibly TRBD2 (6 bases). CDR3 residues: CASSSTLATNYNEQFF. CDR3 nucleotides: TGTGCCAGTAGTAGCACCCTAGCGACCAATTACAATGAGCAGTTCTTC.